This T cell receptor beta chain is from a study of blood T cell repertoires in COVID-19. On the study more broadly: Acute-phase and convalescent COVID-19 samples originated in the United States, Italy and Spain. PBMCs, B-cell-depleted T cells, or T cells were the source of the cDNA or gDNA that made up the material.

Authors' data handling: Amplification with reference gene primers provided the estimates of nucleated cell counts. Clones were sequenced by immunoSEQ multiplex PCR, and TCRdb holds only the in-frame ones, with some missing. The DNA was the basis for D and trimming; V, J and clone size are from that table. The sample consists of about 350,000 clones, 80% to 90% of them appearing once. CDR3 length: 14 residues. Trimming left V 0 bases short and J 5 bases short, with 10 bases between. CDR1 is MNHNY, CDR2 SVGAGI, per germline (reference sequence). J is TRBJ1-1 and V is TRBV6-6, with D unclear. This sequence was found in a man aged 25 to 40 with COVID-19, enrolled during active disease. The specimen sequenced was peripheral blood. CDR3 DNA sequence: TGTGCCAGCAGTTACTCGTTTCCCGGGACTGAAGCTTTCTTT. Its protein product is CASSYSFPGTEAFF.